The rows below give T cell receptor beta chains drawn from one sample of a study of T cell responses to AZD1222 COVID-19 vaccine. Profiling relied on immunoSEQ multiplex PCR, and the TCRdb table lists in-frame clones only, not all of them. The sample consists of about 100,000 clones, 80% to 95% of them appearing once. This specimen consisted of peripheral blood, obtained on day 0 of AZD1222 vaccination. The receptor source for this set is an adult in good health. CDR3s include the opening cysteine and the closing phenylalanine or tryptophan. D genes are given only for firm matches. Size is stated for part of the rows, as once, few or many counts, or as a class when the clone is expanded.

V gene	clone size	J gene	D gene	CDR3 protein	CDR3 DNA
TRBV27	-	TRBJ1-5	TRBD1	CASSYRGRGNQPQHF	TGTGCCAGCAGTTACAGGGGGCGCGGCAATCAGCCCCAGCATTTT
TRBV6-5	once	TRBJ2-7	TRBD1	CASSTGTGIYEQYF	TGTGCCAGCAGTACCGGGACAGGGATCTACGAGCAGTACTTC
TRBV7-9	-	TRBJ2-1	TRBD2	CASSLGAGGPHSYNEQFF	TGTGCCAGCAGCTTGGGAGCGGGAGGGCCCCACTCCTACAATGAGCAGTTCTTC
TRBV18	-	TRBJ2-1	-	CASSLLADYSYNEQFF	TGTGCCAGCTCACTTTTAGCGGATTACTCCTACAATGAGCAGTTCTTC
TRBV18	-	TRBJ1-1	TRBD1	CASSPWTGLNTEAFF	TGTGCCAGCTCACCCTGGACAGGACTAAACACTGAAGCTTTCTTT
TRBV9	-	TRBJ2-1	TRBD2	CASSAGTSLGDEQFF	TGTGCCAGCAGCGCCGGGACTAGCTTGGGGGATGAGCAGTTCTTC
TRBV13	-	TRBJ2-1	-	CASSDTLRLVDEQFF	TGTGCCAGCAGCGACACGTTACGACTAGTAGATGAGCAGTTCTTC
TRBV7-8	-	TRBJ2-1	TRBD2	CASSLARGLAGNNEQFF	TGTGCCAGCAGCTTAGCCAGAGGACTAGCGGGGAACAATGAGCAGTTCTTC
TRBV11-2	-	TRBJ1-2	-	CASSLGGGYTF	TGTGCCAGCAGCTTAGGAGGTGGCTACACCTTC
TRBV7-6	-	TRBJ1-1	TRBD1	CASSRDRNTEAFF	TGTGCCAGCAGCAGGGACAGGAACACTGAAGCTTTCTTT
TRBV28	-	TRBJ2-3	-	CASSFKDSTDTQYF	TGTGCCAGCAGTTTCAAGGACAGCACAGATACGCAGTATTTT
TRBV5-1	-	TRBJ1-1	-	CASSLIRGNTEAFF	TGCGCCAGCAGCTTAATTAGGGGCAACACTGAAGCTTTCTTT
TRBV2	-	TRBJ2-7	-	CASSRTGGWGSEQYF	TGTGCCAGCAGCAGAACCGGGGGATGGGGAAGTGAGCAGTACTTC
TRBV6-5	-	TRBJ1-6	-	CVTMDLEGYNSPLHF	TGTGTCACTATGGACCTCGAAGGATATAATTCACCCCTCCACTTT
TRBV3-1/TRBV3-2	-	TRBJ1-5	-	CASSQYRYNQPQHF	TGTGCCAGCAGCCAGTACAGGTATAATCAGCCCCAGCATTTT